One T cell receptor (beta chain) is described in this entry. This clonotype was picked up many times. What this receptor recognizes is not known. No much larger clone is present one base from it, and per-base qualities are unavailable. About 500 ng RNA was reverse transcribed with SuperScript III using primers against the alpha and beta constant regions. Separate alpha and beta chain libraries were generated by chain-specific third strand synthesis with multiplexing indices. In the protocol, all rearrangements within a chain were amplified with a single primer pair so that primer bias was avoided, and molecular barcodes were added to each cDNA molecule. The SP2 sequencing primer site and a random hexamer were carried on a 5' RACE adapter, to which purified cDNA was joined by T4 RNA Ligase 1. Second strand synthesis was performed with Phusion polymerase and primed from the SP2 site, and slow temperature ramps were applied to favor optimal annealing. Each molecule's 12-nucleotide barcode consisted of two random hexamer sequences, both added before amplification and joined together. P5 and P7 adapter elements plus a second index were added in a short first PCR, which was followed by a roughly 25-cycle amplification PCR with P5s and P7 primers. The libraries went through approximately 25 PCR cycles in total, were quantified on a Qubit, were sized on a Bioanalyzer, and were diluted to around 4 nM. Normalized libraries were sequenced on an Illumina MiSeq with 2 x 250 paired-end kits. MinElute columns were the means by which the reverse transcription reactions were cleaned up, and the reactions were eluted into 10 ul Tris-Cl. Adapter ligations ran for roughly 21 hours at 16 degrees C and were afterwards cleaned with AMPure XP beads at a 1:1 ratio. The authors' analysis ran thus. A modified Decombinator that output V, J, insert and barcode information was used to process the demultiplexed FASTQ files. Sequences sharing a barcode but differing from the dominant sequence were discarded as errors, and barcodes clustered at Levenshtein distance 3 were counted to estimate original cDNA molecules. The R packages ineq, vegan, igraph and RCytoscape were used for downstream analyses, together with IMGT nomenclature and CDR3 definitions. The authors computed V gene usage over distinct sequences and counted each TCR a single time to avoid skew from clonal expansion. Similarity networks connected unique CDR3 amino acid sequences within a donor whenever two sequences differed by a single Levenshtein edit. Published HIV-specific CDR3s (fewer than 100 alpha, approximately 660 beta) and CMV-specific CDR3s (under 14 alpha, over 200 beta) were assembled and queried against the repertoires. Random subsampling to size-matched repertoires demonstrated that the decreased diversity in patients did not result from their lower sequence numbers. Starting from the raw public reads, TCRdb applied fastp trimming at Q25, assembled clones with MiXCR and retained in-frame beta chains. Identical CDR3 protein sequences are pooled into one entry, listed with their most common genes and DNA. The V and J calls, along with clone size, are taken from TCRdb and not from the paper's own processing. The sample table lists under 20,000 distinct CDR3 sequences, almost 9% of them with a count of one. More than 2% of the sample comes from the top ten.

The germline V gene gives CDR1 as MDHEN and CDR2 as SYDVKM. The CDR3 numbers 15 residues from cysteine through phenylalanine. Only CDR3 DNA is held: 45 bases, read in frame from base 1. Trimming accounts for 10 bases at V and 0 bases at J, while the number of junction bases matched to no gene is 10. The sample comes from a study of HIV-infected patients and healthy controls (dated by TCRdb to the mid-2010s). The study in broad terms: The study asked whether deep sequencing of the TCR repertoire from small blood samples of HIV patients could detect immune perturbation and reconstitution. Here is what the overall study found, with its caveats: Processing included only sixteen HIV-infected individuals, and this was regarded by the authors as a major limit on how widely the findings apply. Mean usage differed significantly between HIV-infected patients and controls for eight alpha and eight beta V genes. Healthy controls shared more CDR3s between individuals than HIV+ patients, by Jaccard index and by count of highly shared sequences. Compared with untreated HIV+ repertoires, healthy control repertoires had roughly threefold more distinct CDR3s and higher Shannon diversity. The observed differences in diversity were not explained by the slight differences in age and sex profiles between the study cohorts. The dynamics of distinct T-cell subpopulations could not be separated, and sequencing depth was restricted, because whole blood was used. HIV-infected repertoires showed significantly elevated mean Gini indices relative to controls, which possibly reflects oligoclonality. Pairing of alpha and beta chains was not determined in the samples. Rare events from HIV-infected data received too much weight under size-matching, and comparisons were complicated by unequal numbers of distinct sequences between patients and controls. In the study, no determination of donor HLA types was made. Alpha-chain CDR3s from MAIT cells occurred at high frequency in healthy controls but were severely depleted in HIV+ repertoires. In HIV-infected patients, the apparent post-therapy recovery of the Gini index was not replicated in size-matched repertoire data. During therapy, a significant decrease in frequency was seen for HIV-associated CDR3s, whereas no significant change was found for CMV-associated CDR3s, although most of them became more frequent.

Whole blood was used without cell fractionation, so all unsorted peripheral T cells were reflected in the repertoire. As controls, ten healthy donors without infection were sampled, and four of the ten donors were sampled a second time about three months later. For RNA extraction, 2 to 2.5 ml of peripheral blood was collected into Tempus tubes. Residual genomic DNA was removed with the TURBO-DNase kit and globin mRNA was depleted with GLOBINclear. Input material: blood. This TCR derives from an adult in good health. The V and J segments used are TRBV28 and TRBJ1-2, and TRBD1 aligns with 8 junction nucleotides. Read as DNA, the sequence is TGTGCCACCGAAAACTCGGGACAGGCTAACTATGGCTACACCTTC. Translated, it gives CATENSGQANYGYTF.